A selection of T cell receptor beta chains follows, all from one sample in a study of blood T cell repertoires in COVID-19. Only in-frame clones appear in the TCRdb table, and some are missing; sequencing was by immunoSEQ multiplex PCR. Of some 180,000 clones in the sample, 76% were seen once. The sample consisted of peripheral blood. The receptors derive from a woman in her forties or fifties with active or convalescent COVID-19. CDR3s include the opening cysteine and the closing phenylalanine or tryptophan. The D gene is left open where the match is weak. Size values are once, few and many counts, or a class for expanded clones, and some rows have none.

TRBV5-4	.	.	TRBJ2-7	TGTGCCAGCAGCTTGGGGGCAGGGGACTCCTACGAGCAGTACTTC	CASSLGAGDSYEQYF
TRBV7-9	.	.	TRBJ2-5	TGTGCCAGCAGCGGCCGCACTAGCCATTATCAAGAGACCCAGTACTTC	CASSGRTSHYQETQYF
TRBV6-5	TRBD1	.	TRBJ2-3	TGTGCCAGCAGGCGTCCCGGGACAGGGGAGGATACGCAGTATTTT	CASRRPGTGEDTQYF
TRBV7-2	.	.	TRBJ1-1	TGTGCCAGCAGCTTAGTTGGCAGGGGCGACACTGAAGCTTTCTTT	CASSLVGRGDTEAFF
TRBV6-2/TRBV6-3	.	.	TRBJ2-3	TGTGCCAGCAGTTACGGGGCAAGCACAGATACGCAGTATTTT	CASSYGASTDTQYF
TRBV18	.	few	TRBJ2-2	TGTGCCAGCTCACCAGGGGGGACCGGGGAGCTGTTTTTT	CASSPGGTGELFF
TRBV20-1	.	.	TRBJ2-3	TGCAGTGCTAGTCTAGGATTCTCAGATACGCAGTATTTT	CSASLGFSDTQYF
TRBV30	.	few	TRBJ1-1	TGTGCCTGGAGATCTACTAATCGGGGCACTGAAGCTTTCTTT	CAWRSTNRGTEAFF
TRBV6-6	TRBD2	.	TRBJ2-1	TGTGCCAGTCTAAGCGGGGGGCCGTACAATGAGCAGTTCTTC	CASLSGGPYNEQFF
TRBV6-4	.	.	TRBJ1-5	TGTGCCAGCAGATTACAGGGAGGGACCCAGCATTTT	CASRLQGGTQHF
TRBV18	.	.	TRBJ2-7	TGTGCCAGCTCACCAACTCCCGTGGGGCGACACTCCTACGAGCAGTACTTC	CASSPTPVGRHSYEQYF
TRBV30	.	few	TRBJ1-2	TGTGCCTGGTCCACAGGGCGGTACACCTTC	CAWSTGRYTF
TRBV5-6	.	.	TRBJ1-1	TGTGCCAGCAGCTTGGTCGGGGGGGACACTGAAGCTTTCTTT	CASSLVGGDTEAFF
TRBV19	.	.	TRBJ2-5	TGTGCCAGTAGTCCAGGGGAGACCCAGTACTTC	CASSPGETQYF
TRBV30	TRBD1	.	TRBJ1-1	TGTGCCTGGATCCACAGGGGAGAGAACACTGAAGCTTTCTTT	CAWIHRGENTEAFF
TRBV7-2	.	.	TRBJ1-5	TGTGCCAGCAGCTTAGGAAACAGGGTGGGTCAGCCCCAGCATTTT	CASSLGNRVGQPQHF
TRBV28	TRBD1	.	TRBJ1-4	TGTGCCAGCAGCCTCACAGGGGTTGGAGAAAAACTGTTTTTT	CASSLTGVGEKLFF
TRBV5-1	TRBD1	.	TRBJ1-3	TGCGCCAGCAGCGCAGGGGGTAACTCTGGAAACACCATATATTTT	CASSAGGNSGNTIYF
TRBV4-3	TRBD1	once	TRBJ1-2	TGCGCCAGCAGCCAGACCAGGGACAGGGGGCGTAGGGGCTACACCTTC	CASSQTRDRGRRGYTF
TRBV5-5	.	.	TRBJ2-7	TGTGCCAGCAGCTTGAACAGGGACTCCTACGAGCAGTACTTC	CASSLNRDSYEQYF
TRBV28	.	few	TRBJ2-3	TGTGCCAGCAGTTTAGCCGGTGCTAGCACAGATACGCAGTATTTT	CASSLAGASTDTQYF
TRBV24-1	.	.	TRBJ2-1	TGTGCCACCAGTGATTTGCATCACGGGAGCTCCTACAATGAGCAGTTCTTC	CATSDLHHGSSYNEQFF
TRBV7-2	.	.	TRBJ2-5	TGTGCCAGCAGCTTAAGCCACGGACACCTGGAGACCCAGTACTTC	CASSLSHGHLETQYF
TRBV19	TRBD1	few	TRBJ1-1	TGTGCCAGTAGTCCAAGGGACAGGGGGAACACTGAAGCTTTCTTT	CASSPRDRGNTEAFF
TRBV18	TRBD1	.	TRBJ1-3	TGTGCCAGCTCACCACCTCGAACGGGGACAGTCTCTGGAAACACCATATATTTT	CASSPPRTGTVSGNTIYF
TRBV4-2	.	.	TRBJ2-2	TGTGCCAGCAGCCAACCCCAGGGGGAGGTCGGGGAGCTGTTTTTT	CASSQPQGEVGELFF
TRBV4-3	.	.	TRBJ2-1	TGCGCCAGCAGCCCTGACAGAAGCTTCCGCAATGAGCAGTTCTTC	CASSPDRSFRNEQFF
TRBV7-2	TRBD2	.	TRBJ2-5	TGTGCCAGCAGCTTAGATGGTAGCGGGGGTGGGAAGACCCAGTACTTC	CASSLDGSGGGKTQYF
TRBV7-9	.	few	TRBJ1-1	TGTGCCAGCAGCCAGGTAGGGGGTACTGAAGCTTTCTTT	CASSQVGGTEAFF
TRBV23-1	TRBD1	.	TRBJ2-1	TGCGCCAGCAGTCCTAGTGACAGGGTGAACAATGAGCAGTTCTTC	CASSPSDRVNNEQFF
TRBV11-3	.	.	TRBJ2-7	TGTGCCAGCAGCTTCCCAGCATTAGGGAGAGTTTACGAGCAGTACTTC	CASSFPALGRVYEQYF
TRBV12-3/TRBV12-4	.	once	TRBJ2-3	TGTGCCAGCAGTTCGGGATCGGATACGCAGTATTTT	CASSSGSDTQYF
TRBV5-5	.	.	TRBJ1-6	TGTGCCAGCAGCTTGGGGAGGCAGACAAATTCACCCCTCCACTTT	CASSLGRQTNSPLHF
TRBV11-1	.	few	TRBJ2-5	TGTGCCAGCAGCGATCCGGGACTTGACCAAGAGACCCAGTACTTC	CASSDPGLDQETQYF
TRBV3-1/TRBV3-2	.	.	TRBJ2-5	TGTGCCAGCGACAGAGGAGAGACCCAGTACTTC	CASDRGETQYF